The entry below describes one TCR beta chain. Antigen: not known. Using immunoSEQ multiplex PCR, the repertoire was profiled, and TCRdb retains in-frame clones only, with some absent. The table includes 65,000 to 80,000 clones, 87% detected once. This sample stems from a study of T cell responses to AZD1222 COVID-19 vaccine. Study as a whole: Both about-4-week and about-12-week second-dose recipients were combined. Overall study findings and caveats: Clonal diversity was possibly underestimated, and the donors were mostly white British, with more females. Sampling captured repertoires only after the peak T cell response. There were vaccine-associated CD4 TCRs across spike, dominant at 160-218 and 743-854.

Trimming left V 4 bases short and J 4 bases short, with 13 bases between. The germline V gene encodes CDR1 KGHSH and CDR2 LQKENI. The CDR3 is made up of 14 amino acids. This TCR was recovered from an adult in good health. Sequences were derived from peripheral blood, sampled on day 0 of AZD1222 vaccination. J is TRBJ1-1 and V is TRBV18; D unclear. As DNA, the CDR3 is TGTGCCAGCTCACACGAACGGTTTCGCACTGAAGCTTTCTTT. The encoded protein is CASSHERFRTEAFF.